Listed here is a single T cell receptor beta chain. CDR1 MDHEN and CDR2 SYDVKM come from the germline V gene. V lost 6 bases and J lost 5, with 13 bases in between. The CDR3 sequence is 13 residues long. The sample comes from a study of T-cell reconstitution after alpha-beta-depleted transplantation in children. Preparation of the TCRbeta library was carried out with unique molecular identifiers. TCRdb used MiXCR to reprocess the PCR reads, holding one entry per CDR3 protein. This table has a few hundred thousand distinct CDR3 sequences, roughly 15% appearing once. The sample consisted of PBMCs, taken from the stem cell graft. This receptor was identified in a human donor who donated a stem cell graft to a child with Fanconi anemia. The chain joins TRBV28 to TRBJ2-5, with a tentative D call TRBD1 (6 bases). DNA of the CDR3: TGTGCCAGCAGACAACAGGGATCTGAGACCCAGTACTTC. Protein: CASRQQGSETQYF.